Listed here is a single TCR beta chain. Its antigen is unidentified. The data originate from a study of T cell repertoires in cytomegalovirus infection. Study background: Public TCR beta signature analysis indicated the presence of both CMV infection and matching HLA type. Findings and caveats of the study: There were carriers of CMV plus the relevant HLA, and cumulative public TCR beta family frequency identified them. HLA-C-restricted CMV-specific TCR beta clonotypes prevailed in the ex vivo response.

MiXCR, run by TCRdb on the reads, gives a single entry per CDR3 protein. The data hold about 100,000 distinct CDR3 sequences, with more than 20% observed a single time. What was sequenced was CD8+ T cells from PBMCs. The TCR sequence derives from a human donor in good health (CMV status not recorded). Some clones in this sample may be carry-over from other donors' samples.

The CDR3: CASSPDRGFNSPLHF. Here the CDR3 DNA reads TGCGCCAGCAGCCCGGACAGGGGTTTTAATTCACCCCTCCACTTT. V and J are TRBV4-1 and TRBJ1-6; TRBD1 matches at 9 bases. This CDR3 has 15 amino acids. V was clipped by 4 bases and J by 6 bases; unmatched bases: 4. The germline CDR1 and CDR2 sequences are MGHRA and YSYEKL.